A selection of T cell receptor beta chains follows, all from one sample in a study of T-cell reconstitution after alpha-beta-depleted transplantation in children. Each CDR3 protein gets one entry after TCRdb re-called the PCR reads with MiXCR. This repertoire shows 350,000 to 450,000 distinct CDR3 sequences, around 20% found once; its top ten account for 3.5% to 4%. Source: PBMCs from the stem cell graft donor, taken from the stem cell graft. The receptors were gathered from a human donor who donated a stem cell graft to a child with acute myeloid leukemia. CDR3s include the opening cysteine and the closing phenylalanine or tryptophan. The order of the fields is J gene, V gene, CDR3 protein.

TRBJ2-2	TRBV25-1	CASSDRGAVGELFF
TRBJ1-1	TRBV20-1	CSAKTGPTNTEAFF
TRBJ1-1	TRBV12-3/TRBV12-4	CASSWAGVNTEAFF
TRBJ2-5	TRBV24-1	CATSESGTRWETQYF
TRBJ2-7	TRBV20-1	CSARVPISGLYEQYF
TRBJ2-5	TRBV27	CASRPKRERAQETQYF
TRBJ2-5	TRBV20-1	CSAQGQGQPFKRAEIQYF
TRBJ1-1	TRBV28	CASSFFSPKRNTEAFF
TRBJ1-4	TRBV20-1	CSARGGSTNEKLFF
TRBJ1-1	TRBV12-3/TRBV12-4	CASSRDRETEAFF
TRBJ2-1	TRBV4-1	CASSQVENPRDEQFF
TRBJ2-7	TRBV7-2	CASSSQASYEQYF
TRBJ2-3	TRBV2	CASRRLTLDTQYF
TRBJ2-5	TRBV12-3/TRBV12-4	CASRRDTASETQYF